Presented here are 27 T cell receptor beta chains from one specimen sequenced in a study of cytomegalovirus exposure and HLA in healthy donors. The PCR contained 60 Vbeta and 13 Jbeta primers. The repertoire was sequenced with immunoSEQ multiplex PCR; TCRdb's copy has only in-frame clones and lacks some. The sample lists roughly 300,000 clones, around 86% occurring once. Material for sequencing was PBMCs. The receptors originated from a man aged 35 to 55 in good health and CMV-seropositive.

V and J are TRBV6-1 and TRBJ2-4; 9 positions agree with TRBD2. V shed 2 bases and J 9 bases; nucleotides not matched to a gene: 17. Germline values: CDR1 MNHNS, CDR2 SASEGT. This CDR3 is 18 amino acids long. CDR3 loop: CASSEIASGTIKGGIQYF. The DNA for the CDR3 is TGTGCCAGCAGTGAAATTGCTAGCGGGACTATCAAAGGAGGCATTCAGTACTTC.

The chain employs TRBV7-2 and TRBJ2-1; 7 bases are a match to TRBD1. There are 15 residues in the CDR3. V trimming: 5 bases; J trimming: 0 bases; junction bases outside the gene matches: 4. Germline V gene data show CDR1 as SGHTA and CDR2 as FQGNSA. The CDR3 bases are TGTGCCAGCAGCCCAGGGACAGCCTCCTACAATGAGCAGTTCTTC. Translation: CASSPGTASYNEQFF.

The J gene is TRBJ1-2, the V gene TRBV27; D remains ambiguous. The germline V and J ends were trimmed by 0 bases and 0 bases, with 8 bases remaining between them. The CDR3 sequence is 15 residues long. The germline V gene has CDR1 MNHEY and CDR2 SMNVEV (reference sequence). The CDR3 spells CASSLSVATNYGYTF. DNA for the CDR3: TGTGCCAGCAGTTTATCGGTGGCCACTAACTATGGCTACACCTTC.

This chain connects TRBV13 to TRBJ2-1; D gene unclear. Trimming removed 7 bases at V and 3 bases at J, with 16 bases between. CDR1 is PRHDT, CDR2 FYEKMQ, per germline (reference sequence). CDR3 length equals 15 residues. CDR3 loop: CASTIKMVSYNEQFF. The DNA of the CDR3 is TGTGCCAGCACCATTAAGATGGTCAGCTACAATGAGCAGTTCTTC.

V is TRBV27 and J is TRBJ2-5, with 7 bases aligning to TRBD1. Germline lookup yields CDR1 MNHEY and CDR2 SMNVEV (reference sequence). CDR3 length equals 16 residues. Trimming at V came to 4 bases and at J to 4 bases, leaving 12 bases not matched to a gene. This chain's CDR3 is CASSSITQGVGETQYF. As DNA, the CDR3 is TGTGCCAGCAGTTCCATCACGCAGGGGGTGGGAGAGACCCAGTACTTC.

V and J are TRBV15 and TRBJ2-1, with a possible D match to TRBD2 (6 bases). CDR1 and CDR2 (germline): LNHNV, YYDKDF (reference sequence). The CDR3 totals 16 residues. Trimming stripped 4 bases from V and 8 bases from J, with 21 bases between. For the CDR3, the DNA is TGTGCCACCAGCACCCGGAGGAGGGCGGTGGGTTATGAGCAGTTCTTC. It specifies CATSTRRRAVGYEQFF.

The chain joins TRBV15 to TRBJ1-5, with a tentative D call TRBD1 (6 bases). Germline CDR1 LNHNV, CDR2 YYDKDF (reference sequence). Trimming removed 4 bases from V and 4 bases from J, with 14 bases in between. CDR3 length: 15 amino acids. The CDR3 DNA follows: TGTGCCACCAGCACCAACAGGGATGGAAATCAGCCCCAGCATTTT. Translation: CATSTNRDGNQPQHF.

The chain joins TRBV27 to TRBJ1-5; no reliable D call. Germline loops: CDR1 MNHEY, CDR2 SMNVEV (reference sequence). The CDR3 length is 15 residues. V was clipped by 2 bases and J by 1 base, with 9 bases between them. The CDR3, as DNA: TGTGCCAGCAGTTTAAACAGCGGAAGCAATCAGCCCCAGCATTTT. Its translation is CASSLNSGSNQPQHF.

The chain recombines TRBV5-1 with TRBJ2-1, with 8 nucleotides matching TRBD2. The CDR3 length is 15 residues. Germline-derived CDR1 and CDR2 are SGHRS and YFSETQ. V dropped 0 bases and J dropped 3; count of bases not matched to a gene: 2. The CDR3: CASSLASGFYNEQFF. The CDR3 nucleotides are TGCGCCAGCAGCTTGGCTAGCGGGTTCTACAATGAGCAGTTCTTC.

The CDR3 sequence: CASSYRGSQETQYF. The CDR3, as DNA: TGTGCCAGCAGTTATAGGGGCAGTCAAGAGACCCAGTACTTC. The chain is built from TRBV6-5 and TRBJ2-5, with D possibly being TRBD1 (5 bases). The CDR3 length is 14 residues. CDR1 and CDR2 (germline): MNHEY, SVGAGI. With 3 bases removed from V and 2 bases from J, the gap between germline ends came to 10 bases.

The chain carries TRBV28 and TRBJ2-5; TRBD2 matches at 10 bases. The end of the DNA is better explained by TRBJ2-7, so the J call may be wrong. This CDR3 is built from 16 residues. Germline V gene lookup returns CDR1 MDHEN and CDR2 SYDVKM. CDR3 amino acids: CASRRGTSGISYEQYF. CDR3 nucleotide sequence: TGTGCCAGCAGACGAGGCACTAGCGGGATTTCCTACGAGCAGTACTTC.

The chain links TRBV19 to TRBJ2-5; 12 positions match TRBD2. The CDR3 contains 15 residues. Germline CDR1 LNHDA, CDR2 SQIVND (reference sequence). After removal of 9 bases from V and 4 bases from J, the junction contained 9 bases not matched to a gene. The CDR3 bases are TGTGCCAGCCTTGCTACTAGCGGGAGGCCAGAGACCCAGTACTTC. As protein: CASLATSGRPETQYF.

The V and J genes are TRBV11-2 and TRBJ2-1; 12 bases are a match to TRBD2. The CDR3 runs to 17 residues. Trimming cost V 2 bases and J 4 bases; bases outside gene matches: 6. Looked up from germline, CDR1 is SGHAT and CDR2 is FQNNGV. CDR3 sequence (DNA): TGTGCCAGCAGCTTATTAGGACTAGCGGGAATTTACAATGAGCAGTTCTTC. It codes for CASSLLGLAGIYNEQFF. Complete variable domain (other parts from reference TRBV11-2 and TRBJ2-1): EAGVAQSPRYKIIEKRQSVAFWCNPISGHATLYWYQQILGQGPKLLIQFQNNGVVDDSQLPKDRFSAERLKGVDSTLKIQPAKLEDSAVYLCASSLLGLAGIYNEQFFGPGTRLTVL.

The rearrangement links TRBV5-1 to TRBJ1-1; TRBD1 matches at 9 bases. The germline CDR1 and CDR2 sequences are SGHRS and YFSETQ. The CDR3 totals 15 residues. Losses at the gene ends were 4 bases for V and 5 bases for J; bases not matched to a gene: 9. CDR3 protein: CASSPRDREGTEAFF. Here the CDR3 DNA reads TGCGCCAGCAGCCCAAGGGACAGGGAAGGGACTGAAGCTTTCTTT. Variable domain in full (rest from reference TRBV5-1 and TRBJ1-1): KAGVTQTPRYLIKTRGQQVTLSCSPISGHRSVSWYQQTPGQGLQFLFEYFSETQRNKGNFPGRFSGRQFSNSRSEMNVSTLELGDSALYLCASSPRDREGTEAFFGQGTRLTVV.

The rearrangement uses TRBV6-1 and TRBJ1-5; a weak D match, TRBD1 (5 bases). Deletions cut 7 bases from V and 5 bases from J, with 15 bases between. Germline V gene sequence: CDR1 MNHNS, CDR2 SASEGT. The CDR3 is 14 amino acids. The CDR3 spells CASTPGAGDQPQHF. CDR3 nucleotides: TGTGCCAGCACCCCCGGGGCGGGGGATCAGCCCCAGCATTTT.

This sequence joins TRBV7-2 and TRBJ2-3; 9 bases are shared with TRBD1. The CDR3 sequence is 15 residues long. The V gene end was trimmed by 5 bases and the J gene end by 3 bases; junction bases not matched to a gene: 6. CDR1 SGHTA and CDR2 FQGNSA come from the germline V gene. The CDR3 DNA reads as TGTGCCAGCAGCCCACAGGGGGCGCGTACAGATACGCAGTATTTT. This gives the protein CASSPQGARTDTQYF. The variable domain in full, completed from reference TRBV7-2 and TRBJ2-3, reads GAGVSQSPSNKVTEKGKDVELRCDPISGHTALYWYRQSLGQGLEFLIYFQGNSAPDKSGLPSDRFSAERTGGSVSTLTIQRTQQEDSAVYLCASSPQGARTDTQYFGPGTRLTVL.

The genes are TRBV5-1 and TRBJ2-1; 8 bases match TRBD2. This CDR3 is built from 15 residues. In germline, CDR1 is SGHRS, CDR2 YFSETQ. The junction had 8 bases not matched to a gene; V was cut back by 3 bases and J by 6 bases. This CDR3 reads CASSSRGTSSNEQFF. In DNA form, the CDR3 reads TGCGCCAGCAGCTCCCGGGGGACTAGTTCCAATGAGCAGTTCTTC.

This clone has just a few counts. The chain joins TRBV2 to TRBJ1-4; a possible D gene is TRBD1 (5 bases). The CDR3 loop spans 15 amino acids. The V end was cut by 3 bases, the J end by 8 bases, with 16 bases between. Germline CDR1 and CDR2: SNHLY and FYNNEI. In DNA form, the CDR3 reads TGTGCCAGCAGTGAGCAGGACGCGTCAGGGGAAAAACTGTTTTTT. Residues: CASSEQDASGEKLFF. Full variable domain (remainder filled in from reference TRBV2 and TRBJ1-4): EPEVTQTPSHQVTQMGQEVILRCVPISNHLYFYWYRQILGQKVEFLVSFYNNEISEKSEIFDDQFSVERPDGSNFTLKIRSTKLEDSAMYFCASSEQDASGEKLFFGSGTQLSVL.

CDR3 amino acids: CASSLVQDNLNYGYTF. CDR3 nucleotides: TGTGCCAGCAGCTTGGTTCAGGACAACCTTAACTATGGCTACACCTTC. The chain has TRBV5-5 and TRBJ1-2; D may be TRBD1 (5 bases). This CDR3 has 16 amino acids. The germline V gene encodes CDR1 SGHKS and CDR2 YYEKEE (reference sequence). Trimming shortened V by 0 bases and J by 1 base, and 13 bases separated the two germline ends.

This rearrangement joins TRBV2 to TRBJ2-5; 10 nucleotides line up with TRBD2. The J call may be wrong; the DNA end is better matched by TRBJ2-7. The CDR3 is 13 residues long. From germline, CDR1 is SNHLY and CDR2 FYNNEI. The CDR3 spells CASSVLAGGEQYF. The CDR3 nucleotides are TGTGCCAGCAGTGTGTTAGCGGGAGGCGAGCAGTACTTC.

The rearrangement links TRBV9 to TRBJ2-7, with unresolved D. The CDR3 covers 14 residues. Germline V gene lookup returns CDR1 SGDLS and CDR2 YYNGEE. Trimming cost V 0 bases and J 5 bases, with 12 bases left between them. In DNA form, the CDR3 reads TGTGCCAGCAGCGTAGGGCCAGGCGCCAACGAGCAGTACTTC. The encoded protein is CASSVGPGANEQYF.

The rearrangement uses TRBV16 and TRBJ2-5, with a tentative D call TRBD2 (6 bases). Germline loops: CDR1 KGHSY, CDR2 FQNENV. The CDR3 is 14 residues long. V lost 2 bases and J lost 7, with 14 bases in between. CDR3 DNA sequence: TGTGCCAGCAGCCAAGGGCAGAGGAGGGGGACCCAGTACTTC. Amino acid sequence: CASSQGQRRGTQYF.

The chain has TRBV15 and TRBJ2-5, with D possibly matching TRBD2 (6 bases). This CDR3 has 13 amino acids. Per the germline V gene, CDR1 is LNHNV and CDR2 is YYDKDF (reference sequence). Trimming took off 1 base at V and 4 bases at J, with 7 bases between the two ends. This CDR3 reads CATSRAGVETQYF. In DNA form, the CDR3 reads TGTGCCACCAGCAGAGCGGGAGTAGAGACCCAGTACTTC.

The rearrangement uses TRBV7-2 and TRBJ1-1; the match to TRBD1 covers 11 bases. The CDR3 is 16 residues long. J lost 0 bases, V lost 5 bases, and 5 bases had no gene match. Germline loops: CDR1 SGHTA, CDR2 FQGNSA. In DNA form, the CDR3 reads TGTGCCAGCAGCGCCGGACAGGGGGCGGTGAACACTGAAGCTTTCTTT. Its translation is CASSAGQGAVNTEAFF.

The chain uses TRBV10-3 and TRBJ2-6, with D possibly matching TRBD2 (5 bases). V was cut by 5 bases and J by 0 bases, with 5 bases left in between. This CDR3 has 14 amino acids. The germline V gene has CDR1 ENHRY and CDR2 SYGVKD. The CDR3 sequence is CAISRGSGANVLTF. The DNA for the CDR3 is TGTGCCATCAGTCGGGGCTCTGGGGCCAACGTCCTGACTTTC.

The V and J genes are TRBV7-6 and TRBJ2-6, with 16 bases that match TRBD2. V was clipped by 4 bases and J by 1 base; unmatched bases: 7. Per germline, CDR1 SGHVS and CDR2 FNYEAQ. CDR3 length: 20 amino acids. The CDR3 region has the DNA TGTGCCAGCAGCTGGGGACTAGCGGGAGGGCCAGAGTCTGGGGCCAACGTCCTGACTTTC. Translation: CASSWGLAGGPESGANVLTF. Using reference TRBV7-6 and TRBJ2-6 for the parts outside the CDR3, the full variable domain is GAGVSQSPRYKVTKRGQDVALRCDPISGHVSLYWYRQALGQGPEFLTYFNYEAQQDKSGLPNDRFSAERPEGSISTLTIQRTEQRDSAMYRCASSWGLAGGPESGANVLTFGAGSRLTVL.

V is TRBV13 and J is TRBJ1-2; 7 bases map to TRBD1. The V gene's germline CDR1 is PRHDT and CDR2 FYEKMQ (reference sequence). With V trimmed by 0 bases and J by 0 bases, 1 base remained unmatched. This CDR3 region has 15 residues. CDR3 DNA sequence: TGTGCCAGCAGCTTAGGGCAGGGGGCTAACTATGGCTACACCTTC. The encoded protein is CASSLGQGANYGYTF.